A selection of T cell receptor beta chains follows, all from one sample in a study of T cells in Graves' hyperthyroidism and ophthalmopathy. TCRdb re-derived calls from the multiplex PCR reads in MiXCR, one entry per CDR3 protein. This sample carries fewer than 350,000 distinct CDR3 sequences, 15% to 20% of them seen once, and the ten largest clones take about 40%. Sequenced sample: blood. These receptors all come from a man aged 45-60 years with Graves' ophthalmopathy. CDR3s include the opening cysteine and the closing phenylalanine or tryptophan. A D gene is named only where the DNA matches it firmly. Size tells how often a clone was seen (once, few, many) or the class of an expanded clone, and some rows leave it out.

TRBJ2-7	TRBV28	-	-	TGTGCCAGCAGCAGAGATCTAACGGGAGCCTCCTACGAGCAGTACTTC	CASSRDLTGASYEQYF
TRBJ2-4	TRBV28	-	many	TGTGCCAGCAGTTTTGGGAGAATACTAGCCAAAAACATTCAGTACTTC	CASSFGRILAKNIQYF
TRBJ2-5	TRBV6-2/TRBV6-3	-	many	TGTGCCAGCAAAGGGACGGCACGAGAGACCCAGTACTTC	CASKGTARETQYF
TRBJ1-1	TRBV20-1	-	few	TGCAGTGCCCAACTCTGGTCCACTGAAGCTTTCTTT	CSAQLWSTEAFF
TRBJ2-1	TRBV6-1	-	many	TGTGCCAGCAGAAACAGGGAGAGCTCCTACAATGAGCAGTTCTTC	CASRNRESSYNEQFF
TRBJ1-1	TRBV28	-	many	TGTGCCAGCAGCGACAGGAGCACTGAAGCTTTCTTT	CASSDRSTEAFF
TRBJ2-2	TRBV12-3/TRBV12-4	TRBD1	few	TGTGCCAGCAGTCCCCTGACAGGGGCGACCGGGGAGCTGTTTTTT	CASSPLTGATGELFF
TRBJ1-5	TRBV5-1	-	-	TGCGCCAGCAGCCAGGACGCCAATAGCAATCAGCCCCAGCATTTT	CASSQDANSNQPQHF
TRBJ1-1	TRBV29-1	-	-	TGCAGCGTTGAGGGCAGAATGAACACTGAAGCTTTCTTT	CSVEGRMNTEAFF
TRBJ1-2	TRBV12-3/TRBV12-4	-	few	TGTGCCAGCAGTTTAAGGCTAAGCGGCTACACCTTC	CASSLRLSGYTF
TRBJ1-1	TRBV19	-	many	TGTGCCAGTAGTGAGGACGGGGGGATTAACACTGAAGCTTTCTTT	CASSEDGGINTEAFF
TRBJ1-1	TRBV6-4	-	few	TGTGCCAGCAGTGACGAGATGAACACTGAAGCTTTCTTT	CASSDEMNTEAFF
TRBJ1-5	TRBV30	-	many	TGTGCCTGGAACCAGGGCCTCACGGGACAGCCCCAGCATTTT	CAWNQGLTGQPQHF
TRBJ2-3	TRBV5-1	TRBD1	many	TGCGCCAGCAGCTGGACAGGGGGGTTCGCAGATACGCAGTATTTT	CASSWTGGFADTQYF